This T cell receptor (beta chain) was identified during a study of beta chain features in type 1 diabetes. Findings of the study overall: Shorter TCRB CDR3s, moderately but significantly so, were found in Type 1 diabetes patients in all four CD4+ subsets.

Sorting based on CD45RO/CCR7/CD25/CD127/CD95/CD27 separated CD4+ naive, central memory, regulatory and stem cell-like memory cells. CDR1 and CDR2 (germline): LGHNA, YNFKEQ. This CDR3 spans 14 amino acids. Trimming took off 0 bases at V and 1 base at J, with 5 bases between the two ends. For this clone: The target antigen is unknown.

TCRB transcripts that were expressed got sequenced, as all of the isolated RNA had been reverse transcribed. Clones were sequenced by immunoSEQ multiplex PCR, and TCRdb holds only the in-frame ones, with some missing. The table has around 160,000 clones, roughly 59% seen once; the top ten hold roughly 0.089%. The chain combines TRBV4-2 with TRBJ2-3; D gene uncertain. This receptor was taken from a young man with type 1 diabetes. The source material was naive CD4+ T cells from blood. The CDR3 sequence is CASSQDGGTDTQYF. The CDR3 coding sequence is TGTGCCAGCAGCCAAGATGGGGGCACAGATACGCAGTATTTT.